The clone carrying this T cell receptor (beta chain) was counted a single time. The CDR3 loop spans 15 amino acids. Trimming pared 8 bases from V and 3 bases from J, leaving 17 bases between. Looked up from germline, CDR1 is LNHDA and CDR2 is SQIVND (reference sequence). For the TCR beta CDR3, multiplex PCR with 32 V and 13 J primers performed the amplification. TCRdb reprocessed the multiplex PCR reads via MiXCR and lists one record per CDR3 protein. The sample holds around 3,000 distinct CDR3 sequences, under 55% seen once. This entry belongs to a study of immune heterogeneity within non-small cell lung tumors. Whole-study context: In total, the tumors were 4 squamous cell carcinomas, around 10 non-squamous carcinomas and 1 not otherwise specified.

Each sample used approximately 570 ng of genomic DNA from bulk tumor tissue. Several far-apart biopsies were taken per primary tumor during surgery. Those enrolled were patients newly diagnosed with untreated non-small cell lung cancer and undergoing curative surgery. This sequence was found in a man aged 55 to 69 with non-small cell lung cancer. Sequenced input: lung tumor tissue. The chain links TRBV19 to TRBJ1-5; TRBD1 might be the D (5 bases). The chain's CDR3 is CASSRGVVDNQPQHF. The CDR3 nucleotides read TGTGCCAGTTCTCGGGGGGTAGTTGACAATCAGCCCCAGCATTTT.